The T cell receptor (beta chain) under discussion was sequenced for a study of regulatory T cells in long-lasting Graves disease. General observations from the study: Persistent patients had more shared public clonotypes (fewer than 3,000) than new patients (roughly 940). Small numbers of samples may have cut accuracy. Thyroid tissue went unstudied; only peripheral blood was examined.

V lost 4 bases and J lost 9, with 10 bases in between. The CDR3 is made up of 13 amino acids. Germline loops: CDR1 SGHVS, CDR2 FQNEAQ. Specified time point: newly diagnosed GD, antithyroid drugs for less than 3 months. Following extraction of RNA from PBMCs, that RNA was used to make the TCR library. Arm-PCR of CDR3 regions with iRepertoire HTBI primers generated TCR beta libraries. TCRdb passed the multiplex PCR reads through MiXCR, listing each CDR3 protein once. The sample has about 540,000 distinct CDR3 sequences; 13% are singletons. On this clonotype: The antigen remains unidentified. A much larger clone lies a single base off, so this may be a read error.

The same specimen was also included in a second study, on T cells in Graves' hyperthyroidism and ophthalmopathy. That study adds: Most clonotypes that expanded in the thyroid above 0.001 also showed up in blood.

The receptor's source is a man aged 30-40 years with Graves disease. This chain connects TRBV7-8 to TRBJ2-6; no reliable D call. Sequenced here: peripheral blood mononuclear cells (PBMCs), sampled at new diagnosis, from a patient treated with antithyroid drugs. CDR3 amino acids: CASSSRWVNVLTF. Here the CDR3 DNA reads TGTGCCAGCAGCTCCCGCTGGGTCAACGTCCTGACTTTC.